Listed below are T cell receptor beta chains from one sample, sequenced in a study of T-cell reconstitution after alpha-beta-depleted transplantation in children. TCRdb re-derived calls from the PCR reads in MiXCR, one entry per CDR3 protein. The sample includes 530,000 or so distinct CDR3 sequences, 20% to 30% of them seen just once. Specimen: PBMCs, collected before TCRalphabeta/CD19-depleted stem cell transplant. These receptor sequences come from a boy younger than two with Wiskott-Aldrich syndrome, due to receive a stem cell transplant. CDR3s include the opening cysteine and the closing phenylalanine or tryptophan.

v_call cdr3_aa
TRBV5-1 CASSLERGSYNEQFF
TRBV5-1 CASSSSLAGVGNEQFF
TRBV5-1 CASSKRNNEQFF
TRBV20-1 CSARFGITDEQYF
TRBV6-1 CASSPLGSSYEQYF
TRBV27 CASSFSGTETQYF
TRBV5-1 CASSESLLYTDTQYF
TRBV7-8 CASSLASLTVSSYEQYF
TRBV10-3 CAISAGNTIYF
TRBV5-6 CASSSTPTGYGGYTF
TRBV7-2 CASSPRTSAHYEQYF
TRBV7-2 CASSLGSLAGGEQYF
TRBV7-6 CASSLVRGRGPAYEQYF
TRBV12-3/TRBV12-4 CASSLWGIGNQPQHF